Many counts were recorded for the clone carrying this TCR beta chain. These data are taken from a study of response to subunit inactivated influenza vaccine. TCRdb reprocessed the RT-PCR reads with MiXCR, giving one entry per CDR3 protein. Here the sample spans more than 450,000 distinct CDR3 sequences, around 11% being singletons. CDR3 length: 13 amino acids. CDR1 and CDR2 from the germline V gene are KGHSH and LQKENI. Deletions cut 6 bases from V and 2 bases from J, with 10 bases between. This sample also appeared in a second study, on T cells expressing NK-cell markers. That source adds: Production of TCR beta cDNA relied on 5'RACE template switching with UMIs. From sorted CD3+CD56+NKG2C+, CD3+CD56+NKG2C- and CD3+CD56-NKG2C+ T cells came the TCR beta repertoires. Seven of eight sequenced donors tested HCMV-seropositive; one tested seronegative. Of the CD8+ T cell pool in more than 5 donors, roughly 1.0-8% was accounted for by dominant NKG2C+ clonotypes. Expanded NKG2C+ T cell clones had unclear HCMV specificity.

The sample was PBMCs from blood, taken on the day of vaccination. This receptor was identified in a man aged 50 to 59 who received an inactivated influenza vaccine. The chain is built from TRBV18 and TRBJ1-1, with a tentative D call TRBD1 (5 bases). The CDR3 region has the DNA TGTGCCAGCTCTCGAGGACATAACACTGAAGCTTTCTTT. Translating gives CASSRGHNTEAFF.